These 12 T cell receptor beta chains share one sample of origin, sequenced in a study of T cell changes during pregnancy in multiple sclerosis. Profiling relied on immunoSEQ multiplex PCR, and the TCRdb table lists in-frame clones only, not all of them. Of tens of thousands of clones listed, roughly 87% were seen once; the top ten hold 0.75% to 0.95%. The specimen was CD4+ T cells from peripheral blood mononuclear cells, collected after pregnancy. Receptor source: a female donor in good health, enrolled as a control in a pregnancy study.

V usage is TRBV10-3 and J usage is TRBJ1-1; D unresolved. The CDR3 loop spans 16 amino acids. Per the germline V gene, CDR1 is ENHRY and CDR2 is SYGVKD. Trimming shortened V by 10 bases and J by 5 bases, and 26 bases separated the two germline ends. CDR3 amino acids: CATNSVLGRGGTEAFF. DNA for the CDR3: TGTGCCACAAACTCCGTTTTAGGGCGAGGAGGGACTGAAGCTTTCTTT.

This sequence joins TRBV7-3 and TRBJ2-5, with D possibly TRBD1 on 5 matching bases. The germline V gene has CDR1 SGHTA and CDR2 FQGTGA. Between the trimmed V and J ends, which lost 2 bases and 5 bases, there was a span of 18 bases. The CDR3 has 16 amino acids. CDR3 nucleotide sequence: TGTGCCAGCAGCTTAGGGGTACAGACCTCAGGGGAGACCCAGTACTTC. Translated: CASSLGVQTSGETQYF. Together with reference TRBV7-3 and TRBJ2-5, the CDR3 gives the full variable domain: GAGVSQTPSNKVTEKGKYVELRCDPISGHTALYWYRQSLGQGPEFLIYFQGTGAADDSGLPNDRFFAVRPEGSVSTLKIQRTERGDSAVYLCASSLGVQTSGETQYFGPGTRLLVL.

This clone was seen a single time. V usage is TRBV4-2 and J usage is TRBJ1-5, with 12 bases identical to TRBD1. V lost 1 base, J lost 6 bases, and 16 bases stayed unmatched. Germline CDR1 and CDR2: LGHNA and YNFKEQ. This CDR3 has 20 amino acids. CDR3 DNA: TGTGCCAGCAGCCAAGTACAACGAAACCCCGGGACAGGGGGCAGTCAGCCCCAGCATTTT. Encoded protein: CASSQVQRNPGTGGSQPQHF.

The rearrangement links TRBV5-5 to TRBJ1-3; 9 bases are shared with TRBD1. The V and J ends lost 0 bases and 4 bases, in that order; junction bases with no gene match: 8. The CDR3 is 17 residues long. Germline V gene lookup returns CDR1 SGHKS and CDR2 YYEKEE (reference sequence). The CDR3 DNA follows: TGTGCCAGCAGCTTGGCGGGACAGGGTTTCTCCGGAAACACCATATATTTT. As protein: CASSLAGQGFSGNTIYF.

The rearrangement uses TRBV30 and TRBJ1-5; perhaps TRBD1 as D (6 bases). V was cut by 4 bases and J by 4 bases, with 14 bases left in between. Per the germline V gene, CDR1 is GTSNPN and CDR2 is SVGIG (reference sequence). The CDR3 sequence is 14 residues long. The CDR3 reads CAWNLGAANQPQHF. The CDR3 DNA sequence: TGTGCCTGGAACCTGGGGGCAGCTAATCAGCCCCAGCATTTT. The entire variable domain, with the rest obtained from reference TRBV30 and TRBJ1-5, is as follows: SQTIHQWPATLVQPVGSPLSLECTVEGTSNPNLYWYRQAAGRGLQLLFYSVGIGQISSEVPQNLSASRPQDRQFILSSKKLLLSDSGFYLCAWNLGAANQPQHFGDGTRLSIL.

This clone was recorded a few times. The CDR3 region is CASTGAQEKLFF. Here the CDR3 DNA reads TGTGCCAGTACAGGGGCCCAGGAAAAACTGTTTTTT. This chain joins TRBV4-2 and TRBJ1-4, with 7 bases aligning to TRBD1. Trimming at V came to 9 bases and at J to 8 bases, leaving 6 bases not matched to a gene. This CDR3 region has 12 residues. Germline CDR1 LGHNA, CDR2 YNFKEQ.

In this sample, this clone turned up a few times. J is TRBJ2-2 and V is TRBV28, with D perhaps TRBD1 (6 bases). The CDR3 totals 16 residues. Trimming took 5 bases from V and 4 from J, leaving 17 bases between them. CDR1 MDHEN and CDR2 SYDVKM come from the germline V gene. CDR3 nucleotide sequence: TGTGCCAGCAGTACCTTAGGGGGTCGTGGCACCGGGGAGCTGTTTTTT. Its translation: CASSTLGGRGTGELFF.

The chain carries TRBV7-3 and TRBJ2-2, with D possibly being TRBD2 (6 bases). Looked up from germline, CDR1 is SGHTA and CDR2 is FQGTGA. CDR3 length: 14 residues. V was cut by 5 bases and J by 13 bases, with 20 bases left in between. In DNA, the CDR3 is TGTGCCAGCAGCCCCGGGGGTGCCTTGGAAGGGCTGTTTTTT. Translation gives CASSPGGALEGLFF. Full variable domain (remainder filled in from reference TRBV7-3 and TRBJ2-2): GAGVSQTPSNKVTEKGKYVELRCDPISGHTALYWYRQSLGQGPEFLIYFQGTGAADDSGLPNDRFFAVRPEGSVSTLKIQRTERGDSAVYLCASSPGGALEGLFFGEGSRLTVL.

A note on this clone: The same CDR3 is also encoded by other DNA sequences in this sample. This chain joins TRBV19 and TRBJ1-2; TRBD1 matches 9 bases. The CDR3 extends over 14 amino acids. Per germline, CDR1 LNHDA and CDR2 SQIVND (reference sequence). Trimming took 6 bases from V and 5 from J; bases not matched to a gene: 7. The CDR3 coding sequence is TGTGCCAGTAGGGGGGGGACAGGGCCATATGGCTACACCTTC. As protein: CASRGGTGPYGYTF.

The V and J genes are TRBV30 and TRBJ1-1; tentatively, D is TRBD1 (6 bases). Deletions cut 0 bases from V and 1 base from J, with 21 bases between. Germline CDR1 GTSNPN, CDR2 SVGIG (reference sequence). The CDR3 is 18 amino acids. The CDR3 here is CAWSVWAGARGWNTEAFF. The CDR3 DNA reads TGTGCCTGGAGTGTATGGGCAGGGGCGAGGGGATGGAACACTGAAGCTTTCTTT.

The CDR3 nucleotides read TGTGCCAGCAGCACCTACCGCGGGGCATCTCACTCCTACGAGCAGTACTTC. The encoded protein is CASSTYRGASHSYEQYF. V and J are TRBV11-2 and TRBJ2-7; the D gene is possibly TRBD2 (6 bases). With 5 bases removed from V and 0 bases from J, the gap between germline ends came to 20 bases. This CDR3 is built from 17 residues. In germline, CDR1 is SGHAT, CDR2 FQNNGV.

The V gene is TRBV28, the J gene TRBJ2-1; D remains ambiguous. The ends were cut back, 7 bases at V and 8 bases at J, with 15 bases in the middle. This CDR3 is 13 amino acids long. CDR1 is MDHEN and CDR2 is SYDVKM in the germline V gene. The CDR3 protein is CASITMLGHEQFF. The CDR3 nucleotides are TGTGCCAGCATCACAATGCTGGGCCATGAGCAGTTCTTC.